The T cell receptor beta chain described here comes from a study of blood T cell repertoires in COVID-19. The wider study: Researchers got acute and convalescent COVID-19 samples from the United States, Italy and Spain. Sources were T cells, B-cell-depleted T cells, or PBMCs; the material itself was cDNA or gDNA.

As handled by the study authors: Amplification of reference gene primers provided the estimated nucleated cell counts. Sequenced by immunoSEQ multiplex PCR; TCRdb stores in-frame clones only, minus some. V and J calls and clone size are copied from that table; D and trimming were computed from the DNA. Among around 200,000 clones listed, approximately 87% were seen once. The receptor was derived from a man younger than 35 with active or convalescent COVID-19. Input material: peripheral blood.

This CDR3 is CASGTGQGYSPLHF. As DNA, the CDR3 is TGTGCCAGCGGCACAGGGCAGGGTTATTCACCCCTCCACTTT. The chain combines TRBV28 with TRBJ1-6, with D perhaps TRBD1 (6 bases). The germline gives CDR1 MDHEN, CDR2 SYDVKM. V was clipped by 8 bases and J by 8 bases, with 16 bases between them. The CDR3 has 14 amino acids.